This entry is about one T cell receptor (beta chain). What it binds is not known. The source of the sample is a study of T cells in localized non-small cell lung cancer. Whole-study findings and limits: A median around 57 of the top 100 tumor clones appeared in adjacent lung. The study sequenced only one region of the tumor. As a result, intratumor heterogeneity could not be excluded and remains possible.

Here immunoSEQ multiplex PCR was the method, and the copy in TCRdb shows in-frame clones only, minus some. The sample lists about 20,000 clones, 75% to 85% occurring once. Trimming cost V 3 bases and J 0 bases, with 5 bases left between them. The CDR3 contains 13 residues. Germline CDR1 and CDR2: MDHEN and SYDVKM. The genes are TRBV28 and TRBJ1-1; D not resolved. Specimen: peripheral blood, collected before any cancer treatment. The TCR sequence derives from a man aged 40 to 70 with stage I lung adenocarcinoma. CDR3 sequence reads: CASSLTLNTEAFF. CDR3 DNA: TGTGCCAGCAGTTTGACACTGAACACTGAAGCTTTCTTT.